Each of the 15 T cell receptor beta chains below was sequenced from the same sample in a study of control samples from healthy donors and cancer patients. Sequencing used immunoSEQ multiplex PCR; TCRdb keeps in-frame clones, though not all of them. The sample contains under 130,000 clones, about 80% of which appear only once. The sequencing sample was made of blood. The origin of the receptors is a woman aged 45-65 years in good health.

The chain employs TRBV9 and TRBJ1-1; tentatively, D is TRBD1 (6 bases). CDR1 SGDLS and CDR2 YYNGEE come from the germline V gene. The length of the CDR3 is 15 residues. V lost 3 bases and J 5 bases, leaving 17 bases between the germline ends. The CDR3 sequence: CASSASTGQGTEAFF. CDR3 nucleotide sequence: TGTGCCAGCAGCGCTTCTACAGGGCAGGGAACTGAAGCTTTCTTT.

CDR3 amino acids: CASSLQGARANEKLFF. The CDR3 nucleotides are TGTGCCAGTAGCCTCCAGGGGGCTAGGGCTAATGAAAAACTGTTTTTT. The rearrangement joins TRBV19 to TRBJ1-4; TRBD1 aligns across 8 bases. This CDR3 has 16 residues. The V gene's germline CDR1 is LNHDA and CDR2 SQIVND (reference sequence). V was pared by 6 bases and J by 3 bases, with 9 bases of the junction left unmatched.

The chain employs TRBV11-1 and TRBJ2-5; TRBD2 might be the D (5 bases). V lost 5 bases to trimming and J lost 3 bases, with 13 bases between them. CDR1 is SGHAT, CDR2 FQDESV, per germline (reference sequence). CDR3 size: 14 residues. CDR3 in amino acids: CASSTRTREETQYF. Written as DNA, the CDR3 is TGTGCCAGCAGCACACGCACTAGGGAAGAGACCCAGTACTTC. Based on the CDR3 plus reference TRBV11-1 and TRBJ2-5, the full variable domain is EAEVAQSPRYKITEKSQAVAFWCDPISGHATLYWYRQILGQGPELLVQFQDESVVDDSQLPKDRFSAERLKGVDSTLKIQPAELGDSAMYLCASSTRTREETQYFGPGTRLLVL.

CDR3: CASSRKAGGNNNEQFF. The CDR3 DNA follows: TGTGCCAGCAGCCGGAAAGCGGGAGGGAACAACAATGAGCAGTTCTTC. The chain employs TRBV14 and TRBJ2-1; TRBD2 agrees at 10 bases. The junction had 8 bases not matched to a gene; V was cut back by 4 bases and J by 5 bases. The CDR3 is made up of 16 amino acids. The germline V gene has CDR1 SGHDN and CDR2 FVKESK.

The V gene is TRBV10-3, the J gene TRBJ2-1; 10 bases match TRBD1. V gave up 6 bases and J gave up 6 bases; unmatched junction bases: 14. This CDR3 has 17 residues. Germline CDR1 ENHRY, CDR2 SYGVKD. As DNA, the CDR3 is TGTGCCATCAGCCTCTCACCGGGACAGGGGACTGGCAATGAGCAGTTCTTC. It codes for CAISLSPGQGTGNEQFF.

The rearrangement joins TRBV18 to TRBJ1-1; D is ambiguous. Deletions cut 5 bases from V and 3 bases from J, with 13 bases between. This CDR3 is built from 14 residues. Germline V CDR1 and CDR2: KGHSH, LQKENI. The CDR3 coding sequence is TGTGCCAGCTCATCACGCCAGGCCGACACTGAAGCTTTCTTT. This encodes CASSSRQADTEAFF.

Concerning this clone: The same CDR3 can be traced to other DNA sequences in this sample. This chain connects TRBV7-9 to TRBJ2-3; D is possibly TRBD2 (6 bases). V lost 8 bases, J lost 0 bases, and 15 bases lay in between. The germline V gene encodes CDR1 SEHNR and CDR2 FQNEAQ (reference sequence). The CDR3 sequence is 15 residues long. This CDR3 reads CASRRPGGSTDTQYF. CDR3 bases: TGTGCCAGCCGCCGGCCCGGGGGAAGCACAGATACGCAGTATTTT. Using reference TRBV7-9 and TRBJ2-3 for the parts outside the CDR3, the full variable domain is DTGVSQNPRHKITKRGQNVTFRCDPISEHNRLYWYRQTLGQGPEFLTYFQNEAQLEKSRLLSDRFSAERPKGSFSTLEIQRTEQGDSAMYLCASRRPGGSTDTQYFGPGTRLTVL.

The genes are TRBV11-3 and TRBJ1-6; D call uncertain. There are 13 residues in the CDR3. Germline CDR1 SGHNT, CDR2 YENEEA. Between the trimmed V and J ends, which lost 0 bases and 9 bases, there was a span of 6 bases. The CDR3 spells CASSLDSVSPLHF. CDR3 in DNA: TGTGCCAGCAGCTTAGATTCGGTTTCACCCCTCCACTTT.

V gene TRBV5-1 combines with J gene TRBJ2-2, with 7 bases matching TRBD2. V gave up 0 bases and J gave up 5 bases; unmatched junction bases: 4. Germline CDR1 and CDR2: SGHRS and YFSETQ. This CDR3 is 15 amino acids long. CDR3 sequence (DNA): TGCGCCAGCAGCTTGGAGGGCGGGAGAACCGGGGAGCTGTTTTTT. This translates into CASSLEGGRTGELFF.

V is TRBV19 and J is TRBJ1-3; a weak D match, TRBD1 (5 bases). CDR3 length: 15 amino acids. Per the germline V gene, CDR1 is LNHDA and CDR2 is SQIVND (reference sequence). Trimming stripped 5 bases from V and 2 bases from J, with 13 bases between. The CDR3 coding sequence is TGTGCCAGTAGTTTGACAGTTACCCCTGGAAACACCATATATTTT. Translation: CASSLTVTPGNTIYF. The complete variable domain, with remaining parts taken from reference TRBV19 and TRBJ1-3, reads DGGITQSPKYLFRKEGQNVTLSCEQNLNHDAMYWYRQDPGQGLRLIYYSQIVNDFQKGDIAEGYSVSREKKESFPLTVTSAQKNPTAFYLCASSLTVTPGNTIYFGEGSWLTVV.

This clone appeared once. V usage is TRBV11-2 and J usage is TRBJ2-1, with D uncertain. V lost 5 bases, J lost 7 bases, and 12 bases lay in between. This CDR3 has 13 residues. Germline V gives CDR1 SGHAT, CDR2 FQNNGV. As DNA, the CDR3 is TGTGCCAGCAGCCCCAGCAATTGGAATGAGCAGTTCTTC. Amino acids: CASSPSNWNEQFF.

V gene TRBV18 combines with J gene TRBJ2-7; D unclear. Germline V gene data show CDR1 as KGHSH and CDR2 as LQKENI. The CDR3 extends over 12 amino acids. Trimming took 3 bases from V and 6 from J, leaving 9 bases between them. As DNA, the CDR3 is TGTGCCAGCTCACCGGACCCCGGCGAGCAGTACTTC. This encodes CASSPDPGEQYF.

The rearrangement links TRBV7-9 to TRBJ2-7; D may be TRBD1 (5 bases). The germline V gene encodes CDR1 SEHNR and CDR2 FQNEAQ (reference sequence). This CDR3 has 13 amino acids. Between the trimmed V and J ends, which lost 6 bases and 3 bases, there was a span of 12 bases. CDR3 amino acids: CASSSPQGYEQYF. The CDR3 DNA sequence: TGTGCCAGCAGTTCCCCTCAGGGCTACGAGCAGTACTTC.

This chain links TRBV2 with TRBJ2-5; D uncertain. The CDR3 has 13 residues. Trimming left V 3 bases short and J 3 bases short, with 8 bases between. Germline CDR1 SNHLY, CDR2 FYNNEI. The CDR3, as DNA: TGTGCCAGCAGTGACTGGCTAGAAGAGACCCAGTACTTC. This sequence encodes CASSDWLEETQYF. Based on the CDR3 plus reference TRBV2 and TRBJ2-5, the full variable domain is EPEVTQTPSHQVTQMGQEVILRCVPISNHLYFYWYRQILGQKVEFLVSFYNNEISEKSEIFDDQFSVERPDGSNFTLKIRSTKLEDSAMYFCASSDWLEETQYFGPGTRLLVL.

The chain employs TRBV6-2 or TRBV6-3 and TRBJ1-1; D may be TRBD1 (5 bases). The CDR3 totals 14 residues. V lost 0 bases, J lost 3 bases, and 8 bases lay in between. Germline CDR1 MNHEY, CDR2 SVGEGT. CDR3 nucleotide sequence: TGTGCCAGCAGTTACTCGGGGGAGCACACTGAAGCTTTCTTT. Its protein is CASSYSGEHTEAFF.